One and the same sample provided the 27 T cell receptor beta chains below, sequenced in a study of radiotherapy plus CTLA-4 blockade in lung cancer. The data were produced by immunoSEQ multiplex PCR, yet TCRdb's version contains in-frame clones alone and is incomplete. The sample lists about 110,000 clones; roughly 86% were seen once. Here the sequenced sample was peripheral blood, taken from a patient treated with radiotherapy plus ipilimumab. These receptors came from a human donor with non-small cell lung cancer that progressed on radiotherapy plus ipilimumab. Some clones in this sample may be carry-over from other donors' samples.

V is TRBV7-8 and J is TRBJ2-2; possibly TRBD2 for D (5 bases). V was cut by 5 bases and J by 5 bases, with 12 bases left in between. The length of the CDR3 is 14 residues. Germline V gives CDR1 SGHVS, CDR2 FQNEAQ. The CDR3 spells CASSPRRGTGELFF. The CDR3 nucleotides are TGTGCCAGCAGCCCCCGCCGGGGAACCGGGGAGCTGTTTTTT.

The V and J genes are TRBV30 and TRBJ2-3; maybe TRBD2 (5 bases). The germline CDR1 and CDR2 sequences are GTSNPN and SVGIG (reference sequence). The CDR3 runs to 14 residues. With 5 bases removed from V and 0 bases from J, the gap between germline ends came to 12 bases. CDR3 amino acids: CAWGDGSSTDTQYF. CDR3 coding DNA: TGTGCCTGGGGGGATGGGAGTAGCACAGATACGCAGTATTTT.

This chain links TRBV7-8 with TRBJ2-2; D gene ambiguous. Trimming stripped 1 base from V and 6 bases from J, with 18 bases between. The CDR3 length is 17 residues. Per the germline V gene, CDR1 is SGHVS and CDR2 is FQNEAQ. The CDR3 reads CASSLDEALMWAGELFF. The DNA of the CDR3 is TGTGCCAGCAGCTTAGACGAGGCCCTAATGTGGGCCGGGGAGCTGTTTTTT.

This clone turned up a few times. This chain links TRBV7-9 with TRBJ1-3; no reliable D call. V lost 10 bases and J 0 bases, leaving 16 bases between the germline ends. This CDR3 contains 15 residues. The germline gives CDR1 SEHNR, CDR2 FQNEAQ (reference sequence). CDR3 sequence reads: CAISFMTGSGNTIYF. CDR3 in DNA: TGTGCCATATCATTCATGACGGGCTCTGGAAACACCATATATTTT.

This chain connects TRBV7-2 to TRBJ2-7, with TRBD2 identical over 10 bases. This CDR3 has 14 residues. The J segment lost 13 bases and the V segment lost 4 bases, leaving 13 bases of the junction unmatched. Germline V gene sequence: CDR1 SGHTA, CDR2 FQGNSA. The CDR3 region is CASSSSAGGPLQYF. The CDR3 coding sequence is TGTGCCAGCAGCTCCTCAGCGGGGGGGCCGTTACAATACTTC.

This clone has only one observation. This chain links TRBV7-2 with TRBJ2-1; the D gene could be TRBD1 or TRBD2 (7 bases each). The germline CDR1 and CDR2 sequences are SGHTA and FQGNSA. This CDR3 contains 15 residues. V lost 3 bases, J lost 6 bases, and 15 bases lay in between. The CDR3 DNA follows: TGTGCCAGCAGCTTCAGGGGGGCTAGCGGCAATGAGCAGTTCTTC. This sequence encodes CASSFRGASGNEQFF.

This chain connects TRBV9 to TRBJ1-1; D not resolved. Germline V gene sequence: CDR1 SGDLS, CDR2 YYNGEE. Trimming removed 2 bases at V and 1 base at J, with 9 bases between. This CDR3 contains 14 residues. The CDR3 protein is CASSVRTENTEAFF. The CDR3 nucleotides read TGTGCCAGCAGCGTGCGGACGGAGAACACTGAAGCTTTCTTT.

This clone was recorded once. The gene calls are TRBV29-1 and TRBJ2-3, with TRBD1 identical over 8 bases. J lost 0 bases, V lost 7 bases, and 6 bases had no gene match. Germline CDR1 and CDR2: SQVTM and ANQGSEA. This CDR3 has 14 residues. CDR3 DNA sequence: TGCAGCGGCGGACAGGGACATAGCACAGATACGCAGTATTTT. Amino acids: CSGGQGHSTDTQYF.

The genes are TRBV11-2 and TRBJ2-3; perhaps D is TRBD1 or TRBD2 (6 bases each). Trimming removed 5 bases from V and 2 bases from J, with 11 bases in between. The V gene's germline CDR1 is SGHAT and CDR2 FQNNGV. This CDR3 spans 14 amino acids. CDR3 nucleotide sequence: TGTGCCAGCAGCAACCCGGGGGCCACAGATACGCAGTATTTT. This gives the protein CASSNPGATDTQYF.

V and J are TRBV6-5 and TRBJ1-2; tentatively, D is TRBD1 (6 bases). The germline CDR1 and CDR2 sequences are MNHEY and SVGAGI. The CDR3 has 12 amino acids. V lost 8 bases and J lost 5, with 12 bases in between. CDR3 bases: TGTGCCAGCGCGACACAGGGATATGGCTACACCTTC. Protein product: CASATQGYGYTF.

This rearrangement joins TRBV7-2 to TRBJ2-1; D remains ambiguous. From germline, CDR1 is SGHTA and CDR2 FQGNSA. This CDR3 spans 13 amino acids. V dropped 0 bases and J dropped 8 bases, with 8 bases sitting between them. The CDR3 DNA reads as TGTGCCAGCAGCTTAGCGCTTATCCATGAGCAGTTCTTC. This translates into CASSLALIHEQFF.

This chain connects TRBV7-2 to TRBJ2-5; no definite D call. Trimming cost V 6 bases and J 5 bases, with 7 bases left between them. Germline V gene data show CDR1 as SGHTA and CDR2 as FQGNSA. The CDR3 is made up of 11 amino acids. The CDR3 bases are TGTGCCAGCAGGAGGTCGGAGACCCAGTACTTC. Protein product: CASRRSETQYF.

This chain uses TRBV28 with TRBJ2-3, with D possibly being TRBD1 (6 bases). The CDR3 extends over 17 amino acids. Germline V gives CDR1 MDHEN, CDR2 SYDVKM. V dropped 5 bases and J dropped 8 bases, with 26 bases sitting between them. CDR3 sequence: CASSQNAGTRRIGTQYF. CDR3 DNA: TGTGCCAGCAGTCAAAACGCCGGGACAAGAAGAATTGGTACGCAGTATTTT.

The DNA of the CDR3 is TGTGCCAGCAGCGTAGATGGGGGCTACCGCAATGAGCAGTTCTTC. Amino acid sequence: CASSVDGGYRNEQFF. This chain links TRBV9 with TRBJ2-1; perhaps TRBD1 as D (6 bases). Trimming removed 0 bases at V and 6 bases at J, with 13 bases between. This CDR3 has 15 amino acids. Germline CDR1 is SGDLS and CDR2 is YYNGEE.

This clone was counted once. The chain uses TRBV15 and TRBJ1-6; maybe TRBD1 (5 bases). The CDR3 is made up of 18 amino acids. Germline assignment: CDR1 LNHNV and CDR2 YYDKDF (reference sequence). Deletions cut 0 bases from V and 6 bases from J, with 18 bases between. The chain's CDR3 is CATSRDALGRQRNSPLHF. The CDR3 nucleotides are TGTGCCACCAGCAGAGACGCCCTGGGTAGACAGCGTAATTCACCCCTCCACTTT.

The rearrangement joins TRBV9 to TRBJ2-2, with no clear D. Germline-derived CDR1 and CDR2 are SGDLS and YYNGEE. V gave up 0 bases and J gave up 6 bases, with 0 bases separating them. This CDR3 comprises 11 residues. CDR3 sequence (DNA): TGTGCCAGCAGCGTAGCCGGGGAGCTGTTTTTT. It yields the protein CASSVAGELFF.

This clone was recorded only once. The chain carries TRBV5-1 and TRBJ2-5, with 9 bases fitting TRBD1. After removal of 4 bases from V and 7 bases from J, the junction contained 8 bases not matched to a gene. This CDR3 contains 14 residues. Germline V gives CDR1 SGHRS, CDR2 YFSETQ. CDR3 region: CASSVTTGGATQYF. CDR3 nucleotide sequence: TGCGCCAGCAGCGTTACCACAGGGGGCGCGACCCAGTACTTC. The variable domain in full, completed from reference TRBV5-1 and TRBJ2-5, reads KAGVTQTPRYLIKTRGQQVTLSCSPISGHRSVSWYQQTPGQGLQFLFEYFSETQRNKGNFPGRFSGRQFSNSRSEMNVSTLELGDSALYLCASSVTTGGATQYFGPGTRLLVL.

This clone was observed a few times. The chain carries TRBV7-3 and TRBJ2-4; a weak D match, TRBD1 (6 bases). V shed 1 base and J shed 8 bases, with 9 bases lying between them. The V gene's germline CDR1 is SGHTA and CDR2 FQGTGA. The CDR3 spans 13 residues. As DNA, the CDR3 is TGTGCCAGCAGCTTAAAGGCAGGGGACATTCAGTACTTC. It codes for CASSLKAGDIQYF.

This rearrangement joins TRBV4-2 to TRBJ1-3; 8 nucleotides agree with TRBD1. The CDR3 consists of 16 residues. The V segment lost 1 base and the J segment 2 bases; nucleotides outside the gene matches: 4. Per the germline V gene, CDR1 is LGHNA and CDR2 is YNFKEQ. CDR3 nucleotide sequence: TGTGCCAGCAGCCAAGTAGCAGGGGGCCCTGGAAACACCATATATTTT. This translates into CASSQVAGGPGNTIYF.

The V call is TRBV27, the J call TRBJ2-5; D uncertain. CDR3 length: 15 residues. Trimming cost V 3 bases and J 1 base, with 12 bases left between them. CDR1 is MNHEY, CDR2 SMNVEV, per germline (reference sequence). The CDR3 coding sequence is TGTGCCAGCAGTTTGAAAAGATGGCCCCAAGAGACCCAGTACTTC. This translates into CASSLKRWPQETQYF.

Concerning this clone: One junction end disagrees with the germline gene, perhaps due to a read error. The chain employs TRBV18 and TRBJ2-3; no clear D gene. CDR3 length: 16 amino acids. Germline CDR1 reads KGHSH; CDR2 reads LQKENI. The CDR3 is CASSPPGAKYTDTQYF. The CDR3 DNA reads TGTGCCAGCTCCCCACCTGGAGCCAAGTACACAGATACGCAGTATTTT.

The genes are TRBV7-3 and TRBJ2-5, with 15 bases that match TRBD2. V trimming: 1 base; J trimming: 3 bases; junction bases outside the gene matches: 6. Germline V lookup: CDR1 SGHTA, CDR2 FQGTGA. The CDR3 runs 18 residues. CDR3: CASSLMGLAGGYKETQYF. The CDR3 bases are TGTGCCAGCAGCTTAATGGGACTAGCGGGGGGTTACAAAGAGACCCAGTACTTC.

The chain is built from TRBV5-1 and TRBJ1-1; 9 bases map to TRBD1. The CDR3 contains 14 residues. The germline CDR1 and CDR2 sequences are SGHRS and YFSETQ. Trimming took 4 bases from V and 1 from J; bases not matched to a gene: 2. This chain's CDR3 is CASSEDRGNTEAFF. The DNA for the CDR3 is TGCGCCAGCAGCGAGGACAGGGGGAACACTGAAGCTTTCTTT.

V gene TRBV28 combines with J gene TRBJ2-3; D tentatively fits TRBD1 or TRBD2 (5 bases each). This CDR3 spans 15 amino acids. V was trimmed by 5 bases and J by 1 base, leaving 13 bases between them. Germline CDR1 MDHEN, CDR2 SYDVKM. The CDR3 loop reads CASSMTRGGTDTQYF. The CDR3, as DNA: TGTGCCAGCAGTATGACAAGAGGGGGCACAGATACGCAGTATTTT. The full variable domain, completed using reference TRBV28 and TRBJ2-3, is DVKVTQSSRYLVKRTGEKVFLECVQDMDHENMFWYRQDPGLGLRLIYFSYDVKMKEKGDIPEGYSVSREKKERFSLILESASTNQTSMYLCASSMTRGGTDTQYFGPGTRLTVL.

The CDR3 bases are TGTGCCAGCAGCTTAGTGGGGACAGGCTTCTCTGGGGCCAACGTCCTGACTTTC. Encoded protein: CASSLVGTGFSGANVLTF. The rearrangement joins TRBV7-2 to TRBJ2-6; TRBD1 matches 8 bases. Germline lookup yields CDR1 SGHTA and CDR2 FQGNSA. After removal of 1 base from V and 0 bases from J, the junction contained 5 bases not matched to a gene. The CDR3 spans 18 residues.

CDR3 nucleotides: TGCGCCAGCAGCCTCCTGGACGGACAAGAGACCCAGTACTTC. Protein: CASSLLDGQETQYF. V gene TRBV5-1 combines with J gene TRBJ2-5, with D unresolved. Germline-derived CDR1 and CDR2 are SGHRS and YFSETQ. V gave up 4 bases and J gave up 2 bases, with 12 bases separating them. This CDR3 has 14 amino acids.

The V gene is TRBV6-1, the J gene TRBJ1-2, with TRBD1 matching 7 bases. The CDR3 is 13 amino acids. Trimming cost V 7 bases and J 3 bases; bases outside gene matches: 5. Per the germline V gene, CDR1 is MNHNS and CDR2 is SASEGT. CDR3 coding DNA: TGTGCCAGCAAAGGGGGCGCGGACTATGGCTACACCTTC. As protein: CASKGGADYGYTF.